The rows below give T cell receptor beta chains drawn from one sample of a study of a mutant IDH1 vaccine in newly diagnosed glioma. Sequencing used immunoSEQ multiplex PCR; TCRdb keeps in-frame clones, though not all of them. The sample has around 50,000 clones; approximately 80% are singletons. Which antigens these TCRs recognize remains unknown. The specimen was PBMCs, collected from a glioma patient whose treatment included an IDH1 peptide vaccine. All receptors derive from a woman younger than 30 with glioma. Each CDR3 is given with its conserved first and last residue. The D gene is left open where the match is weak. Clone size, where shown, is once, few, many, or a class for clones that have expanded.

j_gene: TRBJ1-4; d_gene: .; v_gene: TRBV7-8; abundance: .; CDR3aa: CASRQERGVGLNEKLFF; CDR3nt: TGTGCCAGCAGACAAGAACGTGGGGTAGGGCTGAATGAAAAACTGTTTTTT
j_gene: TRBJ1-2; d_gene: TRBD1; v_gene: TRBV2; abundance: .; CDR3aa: CASSATGTANYGYTF; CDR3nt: TGTGCCAGCAGCGCGACCGGGACAGCTAACTATGGCTACACCTTC
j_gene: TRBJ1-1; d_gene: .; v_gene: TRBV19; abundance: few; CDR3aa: CASQGKGDTEAFF; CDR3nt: TGTGCCAGTCAGGGTAAAGGGGACACTGAAGCTTTCTTT
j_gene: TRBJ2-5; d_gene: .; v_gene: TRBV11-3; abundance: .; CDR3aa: CASSLDPGEETQYF; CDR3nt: TGTGCCAGCAGCTTAGACCCAGGGGAAGAGACCCAGTACTTC
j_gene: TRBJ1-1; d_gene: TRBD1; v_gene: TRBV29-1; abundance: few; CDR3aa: CSVEGQGPEAFF; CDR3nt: TGCAGCGTTGAAGGACAGGGCCCTGAAGCTTTCTTT
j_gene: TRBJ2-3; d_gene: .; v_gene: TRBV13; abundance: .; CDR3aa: CASSPQEGGDTDTQYF; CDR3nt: TGTGCCAGCAGCCCCCAGGAAGGGGGGGACACAGATACGCAGTATTTT
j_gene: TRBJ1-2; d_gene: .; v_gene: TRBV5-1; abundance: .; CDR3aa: CASSFGQGSNGYTF; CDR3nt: TGCGCCAGCAGCTTTGGCCAGGGGAGCAATGGCTACACCTTC
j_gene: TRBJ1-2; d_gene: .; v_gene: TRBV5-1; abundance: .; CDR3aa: CASSLAGKGYTF; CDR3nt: TGCGCCAGCAGCTTGGCGGGGAAGGGCTACACCTTC
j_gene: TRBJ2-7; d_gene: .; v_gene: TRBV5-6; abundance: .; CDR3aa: CASNTLKRKQNF; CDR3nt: TGTGCCAGCAACACCTTAAAGAGGAAACAGAACTTC
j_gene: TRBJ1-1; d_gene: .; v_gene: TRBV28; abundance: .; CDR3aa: CASSLWSPGVNTEAFF; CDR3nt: TGTGCCAGCAGTTTATGGTCCCCAGGGGTAAACACTGAAGCTTTCTTT
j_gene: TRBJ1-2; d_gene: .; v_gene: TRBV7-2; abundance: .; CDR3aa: CASSLEGQSPGYGYTF; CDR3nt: TGTGCCAGCAGCTTAGAAGGTCAATCCCCAGGCTATGGCTACACCTTC
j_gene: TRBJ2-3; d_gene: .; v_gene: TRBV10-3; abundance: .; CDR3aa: CAISPGTATYF; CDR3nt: TGTGCCATCAGCCCTGGGACCGCCACGTATTTT
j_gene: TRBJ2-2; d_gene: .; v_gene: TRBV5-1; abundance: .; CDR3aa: CASSLTGTPDTGELFF; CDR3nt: TGCGCCAGCAGCCTTACCGGGACCCCCGACACCGGGGAGCTGTTTTTT
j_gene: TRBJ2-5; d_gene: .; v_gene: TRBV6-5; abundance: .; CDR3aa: CASRPPGLHQTQYF; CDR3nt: TGTGCCAGCAGACCTCCCGGACTCCACCAGACCCAGTACTTC
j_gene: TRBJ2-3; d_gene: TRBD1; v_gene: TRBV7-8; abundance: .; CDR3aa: CASSAGQGPGTDTQYF; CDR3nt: TGTGCCAGCAGCGCAGGACAGGGCCCTGGGACAGATACGCAGTATTTT
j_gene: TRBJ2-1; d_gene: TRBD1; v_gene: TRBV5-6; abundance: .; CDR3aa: CASSFGQGNEQFF; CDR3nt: TGTGCCAGCAGCTTCGGACAGGGCAATGAGCAGTTCTTC
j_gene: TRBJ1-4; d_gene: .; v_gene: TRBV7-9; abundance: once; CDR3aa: CASSTSTGQNEKLFF; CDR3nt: TGTGCCAGCAGCACATCGACAGGTCAGAATGAAAAACTGTTTTTT
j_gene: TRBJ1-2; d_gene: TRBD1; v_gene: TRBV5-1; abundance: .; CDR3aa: CASRIPGQGAERGYTF; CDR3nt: TGCGCCAGCAGGATACCGGGACAGGGGGCAGAACGGGGCTACACCTTC
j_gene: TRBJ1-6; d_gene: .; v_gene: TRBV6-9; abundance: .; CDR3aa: CASRTNSPLHF; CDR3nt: TGTGCCAGCAGGACCAATTCACCCCTCCACTTT
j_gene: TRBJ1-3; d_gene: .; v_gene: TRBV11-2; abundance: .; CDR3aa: CASSLYSGNTIYF; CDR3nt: TGTGCCAGCAGCTTATACTCTGGAAACACCATATATTTT
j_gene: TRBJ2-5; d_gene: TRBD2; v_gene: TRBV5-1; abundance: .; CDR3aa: CASSPTSGRAGETQYF; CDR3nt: TGCGCCAGCAGCCCGACTAGCGGGAGGGCCGGGGAGACCCAGTACTTC
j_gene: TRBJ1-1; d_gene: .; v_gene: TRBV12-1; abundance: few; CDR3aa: CASSFEQGLMNTEAFF; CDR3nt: TGTGCCAGCAGCTTTGAGCAGGGCCTTATGAACACTGAAGCTTTCTTT
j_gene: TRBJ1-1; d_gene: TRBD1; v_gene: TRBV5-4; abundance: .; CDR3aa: CASSLGGTGWASTEAFF; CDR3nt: TGTGCCAGCAGCTTGGGGGGGACAGGATGGGCCAGCACTGAAGCTTTCTTT
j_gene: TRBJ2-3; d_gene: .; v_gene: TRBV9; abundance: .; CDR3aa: CASSVDLGNRLGSTDTQYF; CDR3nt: TGTGCCAGCAGCGTAGATTTGGGGAACCGACTAGGGAGCACAGATACGCAGTATTTT
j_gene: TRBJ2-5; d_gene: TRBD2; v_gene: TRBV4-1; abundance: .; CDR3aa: CASSPPGRSGGQVKETQYF; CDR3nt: TGCGCCAGCAGCCCCCCGGGGAGGAGCGGGGGCCAGGTAAAAGAGACCCAGTACTTC
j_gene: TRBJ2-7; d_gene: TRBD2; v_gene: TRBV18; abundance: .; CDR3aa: CASSPSGGRAHEQYF; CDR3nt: TGTGCCAGCTCACCAAGCGGCGGGAGGGCCCACGAGCAGTACTTC
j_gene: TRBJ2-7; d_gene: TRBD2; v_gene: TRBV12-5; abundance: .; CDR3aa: CASGSSGGYEQYF; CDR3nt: TGTGCTAGTGGTTCTAGCGGGGGCTACGAGCAGTACTTC
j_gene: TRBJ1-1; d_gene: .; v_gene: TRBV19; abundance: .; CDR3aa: CASSAVRAFF; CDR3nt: TGTGCCAGTAGTGCCGTACGCGCTTTCTTT
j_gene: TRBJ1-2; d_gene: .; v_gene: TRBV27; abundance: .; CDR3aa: CASSPRPYGYTF; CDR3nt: TGTGCCAGCAGTCCGAGGCCCTATGGCTACACCTTC
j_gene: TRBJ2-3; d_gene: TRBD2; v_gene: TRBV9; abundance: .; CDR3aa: CASSVDPPGGVEDTQYF; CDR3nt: TGTGCCAGCAGCGTAGATCCCCCGGGGGGAGTTGAAGATACGCAGTATTTT
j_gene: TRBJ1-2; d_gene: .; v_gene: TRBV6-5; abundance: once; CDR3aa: CASSYSAGLKGYTF; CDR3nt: TGTGCCAGCAGTTACTCGGCAGGGCTAAAGGGCTACACCTTC
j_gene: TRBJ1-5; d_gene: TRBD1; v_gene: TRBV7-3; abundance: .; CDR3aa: CASSLWTGGQPQHF; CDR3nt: TGTGCCAGCAGCTTATGGACAGGGGGACAGCCCCAGCATTTT
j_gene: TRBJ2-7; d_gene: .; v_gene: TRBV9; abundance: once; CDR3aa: CASSVEAGAYEQYF; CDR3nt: TGTGCCAGCAGCGTAGAAGCAGGGGCCTACGAGCAGTACTTC
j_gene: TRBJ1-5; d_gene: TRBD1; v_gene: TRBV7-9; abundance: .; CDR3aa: CASSPTADRGGYGPQHF; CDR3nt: TGTGCCAGCAGCCCCACCGCCGACAGGGGGGGATATGGGCCCCAGCATTTT
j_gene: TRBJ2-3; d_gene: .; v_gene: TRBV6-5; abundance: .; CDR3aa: CASRPSGRTDTQYF; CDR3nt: TGTGCCAGCAGACCGAGCGGCCGCACAGATACGCAGTATTTT
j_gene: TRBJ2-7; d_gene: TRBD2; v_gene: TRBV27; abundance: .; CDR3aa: CASSLLAGSSYEQYF; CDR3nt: TGTGCCAGCAGTTTACTAGCGGGATCGTCCTACGAGCAGTACTTC
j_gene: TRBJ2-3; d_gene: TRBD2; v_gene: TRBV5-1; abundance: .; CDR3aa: CASSLEALAGVLADTQYF; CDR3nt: TGCGCCAGCAGCTTGGAAGCTCTAGCGGGAGTTCTCGCTGATACGCAGTATTTT
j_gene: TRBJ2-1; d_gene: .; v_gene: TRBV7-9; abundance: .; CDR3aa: CASRVEFGLRYEQFF; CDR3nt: TGTGCCAGCAGGGTAGAGTTCGGGCTTCGGTATGAGCAGTTCTTC
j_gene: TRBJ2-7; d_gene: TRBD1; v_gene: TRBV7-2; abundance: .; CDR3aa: CASSLWTGPYEQYF; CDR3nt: TGTGCCAGCAGCTTGTGGACAGGACCGTACGAGCAGTACTTC
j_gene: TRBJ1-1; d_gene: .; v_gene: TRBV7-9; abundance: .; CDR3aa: CASSPLGGNTEAFF; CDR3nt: TGTGCCAGCAGCCCGCTCGGGGGGAACACTGAAGCTTTCTTT
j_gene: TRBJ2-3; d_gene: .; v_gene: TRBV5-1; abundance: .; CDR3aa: CASSFEGSGFRREDTQYF; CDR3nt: TGCGCCAGCAGCTTCGAGGGGTCGGGGTTCCGTAGGGAGGATACGCAGTATTTT
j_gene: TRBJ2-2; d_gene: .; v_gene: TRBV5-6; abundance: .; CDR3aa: CASGGTSNTGELFF; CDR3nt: TGTGCCAGCGGGGGGACATCGAACACCGGGGAGCTGTTTTTT
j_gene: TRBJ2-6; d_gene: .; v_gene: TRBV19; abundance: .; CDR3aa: CASSLRPANGANVLTF; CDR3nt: TGTGCCAGTAGTCTCCGCCCCGCGAATGGGGCCAACGTCCTGACTTTC
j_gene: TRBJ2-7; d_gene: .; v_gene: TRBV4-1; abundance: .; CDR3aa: CASSQVEGAHPYF; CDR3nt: TGCGCCAGCAGCCAAGTGGAGGGGGCGCATCCGTACTTC
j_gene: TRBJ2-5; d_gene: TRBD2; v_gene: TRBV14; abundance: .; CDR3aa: CASSQDVLAGVGETQYF; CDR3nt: TGTGCCAGCAGCCAAGATGTACTAGCGGGAGTCGGGGAGACCCAGTACTTC
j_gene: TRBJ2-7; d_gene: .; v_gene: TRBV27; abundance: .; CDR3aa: CASSSQLDSYEQYF; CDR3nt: TGTGCCAGCAGTTCCCAGTTGGATTCCTACGAGCAGTACTTC
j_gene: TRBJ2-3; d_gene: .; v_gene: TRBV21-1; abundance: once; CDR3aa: CASSKVGTSEKDTQYF; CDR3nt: TGTGCCAGCAGCAAAGTCGGGACTAGCGAAAAGGATACGCAGTATTTT
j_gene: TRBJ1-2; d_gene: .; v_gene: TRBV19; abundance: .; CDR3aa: CASRNPGLGFRNGYTF; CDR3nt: TGTGCCAGTCGCAACCCCGGTCTGGGGTTCAGGAATGGCTACACCTTC
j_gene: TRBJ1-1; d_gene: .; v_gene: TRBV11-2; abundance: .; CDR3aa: CASSLGWGNTEAFF; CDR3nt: TGTGCCAGCAGCCTGGGGTGGGGCAACACTGAAGCTTTCTTT